The 10 T cell receptor beta chains below were found in one sample sequenced in a study of cytomegalovirus exposure and HLA in healthy donors. The PCR had 60 Vbeta and 13 Jbeta primers. Only in-frame clones appear in the TCRdb table, and some are missing; sequencing was by immunoSEQ multiplex PCR. Altogether some 99,000 clones are present, about 70% being singletons, with the ten largest covering 1.2%. The material sequenced was PBMCs. Every receptor here comes from a female donor in good health and CMV-seronegative.

This clone is deemed medium-sized. The chain couples TRBV30 to TRBJ2-7; 10 bases align to TRBD2. Germline lookup yields CDR1 GTSNPN and CDR2 SVGIG (reference sequence). V shed 0 bases and J 3 bases; nucleotides not matched to a gene: 5. The CDR3 spans 15 residues. CDR3 residues: CAWSVRTSGIYEQYF. CDR3 sequence (DNA): TGTGCCTGGAGTGTACGTACTAGCGGGATCTACGAGCAGTACTTC.

The rearrangement uses TRBV6-5 and TRBJ2-7; D gene uncertain. The CDR3 loop spans 12 amino acids. V shed 5 bases and J shed 6 bases, with 11 bases lying between them. Germline CDR1 is MNHEY and CDR2 is SVGAGI. CDR3: CASSPDGREQYF. In DNA, the CDR3 is TGTGCCAGCAGTCCGGATGGGCGCGAGCAGTACTTC.

The chain joins TRBV19 to TRBJ1-1, with TRBD1 identical over 9 bases. Unmatched junction bases numbered 4, after V lost 2 bases and J lost 12 bases. Germline V gene data show CDR1 as LNHDA and CDR2 as SQIVND (reference sequence). This CDR3 has 12 amino acids. CDR3 DNA: TGTGCCAGTAGTATAAGGGACAGGGTGACTTTCTTT. Protein: CASSIRDRVTFF.

The chain joins TRBV18 to TRBJ1-1; 9 bases are a match to TRBD1. V was pared by 3 bases and J by 5 bases, with 1 base of the junction left unmatched. Germline V lookup: CDR1 KGHSH, CDR2 LQKENI. The CDR3 consists of 13 residues. CDR3 sequence (DNA): TGTGCCAGCTCACCCGACAGGGGGACTGAAGCTTTCTTT. This codes for CASSPDRGTEAFF. Drawing the rest from reference TRBV18 and TRBJ1-1, the complete variable domain is NAGVMQNPRHLVRRRGQEARLRCSPMKGHSHVYWYRQLPEEGLKFMVYLQKENIIDESGMPKERFSAEFPKEGPSILRIQQVVRGDSAAYFCASSPDRGTEAFFGQGTRLTVV.

The chain couples TRBV5-1 to TRBJ2-7, with 12 bases identical to TRBD2. CDR1 is SGHRS, CDR2 YFSETQ, per germline. The trim removed 3 bases at V and 3 bases at J, leaving 13 bases unmatched. There are 18 residues in the CDR3. In DNA form, the CDR3 reads TGCGCCAGCAGCTGGGATGGGACTAGCGGGTGGGGGGACTACGAGCAGTACTTC. Amino acid sequence: CASSWDGTSGWGDYEQYF.

V usage is TRBV28 and J usage is TRBJ2-7, with 12 bases matching TRBD2. V was clipped by 7 bases and J by 3 bases; unmatched bases: 4. Germline CDR1 is MDHEN and CDR2 is SYDVKM. The CDR3 loop spans 14 amino acids. The CDR3: CASTRLAGVYEQYF. The CDR3 DNA follows: TGTGCCAGCACCCGACTAGCGGGAGTCTACGAGCAGTACTTC.

The CDR3: CAISGTSGETQYF. The CDR3 DNA reads as TGTGCCATCAGTGGGACTAGCGGGGAGACCCAGTACTTC. The V and J genes are TRBV10-3 and TRBJ2-5, with TRBD2 matching 11 bases. The CDR3 contains 13 residues. J lost 5 bases, V lost 4 bases, and 0 bases had no gene match. Germline V gives CDR1 ENHRY, CDR2 SYGVKD.

The chain recombines TRBV2 with TRBJ2-5; the D gene is possibly TRBD1 (6 bases). This CDR3 contains 12 residues. CDR1 and CDR2 from the germline V gene are SNHLY and FYNNEI. V lost 7 bases and J 5 bases, leaving 11 bases between the germline ends. CDR3 loop: CASTQGWETQYF. The CDR3 nucleotides read TGTGCCAGCACGCAGGGGTGGGAGACCCAGTACTTC.

The chain couples TRBV7-6 to TRBJ2-1; the match to TRBD2 covers 7 bases. This CDR3 comprises 15 residues. Germline CDR1 is SGHVS and CDR2 is FNYEAQ. V lost 0 bases to trimming and J lost 3 bases; unmatched junction nucleotides: 2. CDR3 sequence: CASSLAGGNYNEQFF. The CDR3 DNA is TGTGCCAGCAGCTTAGCGGGGGGGAACTACAATGAGCAGTTCTTC.

The chain uses TRBV9 and TRBJ1-3; 7 nucleotides match TRBD1. The CDR3 spans 15 residues. J lost 2 bases, V lost 4 bases, and 6 bases had no gene match. Germline CDR1 is SGDLS and CDR2 is YYNGEE. CDR3 coding DNA: TGTGCCAGCAGCCCCGGGACAGCTCCTGGAAACACCATATATTTT. It encodes CASSPGTAPGNTIYF.